What follows are 21 T cell receptor beta chains derived from one specimen sequenced in a study of T cell responses to AZD1222 COVID-19 vaccine (dated by TCRdb to the early 2020s). The time point tag for this specimen amounts to: baseline before first vaccination. The treatment or condition label for this specimen denotes: meningococcal conjugate vaccine given as trial control. Receptors were amplified or captured by the immunoSEQ multiplex PCR assay. TCRdb re-hosts the immuneACCESS table, in-frame sequences only. Its copies lack some clones; in the studies checked, an unresolved V gene accounts for under half of them, and the cause for the rest is not known. Present in this sample are 83,000 or so clones, 70% to 90% of which were seen just once. The top ten constitute roughly 4.5% of the sample. The sequencing here drew on peripheral blood, taken on day 0 of MenACWY control vaccination. The receptors were sampled from an adult in good health.

V is TRBV12-2 and J is TRBJ1-5. TRBV12-2 is designated a pseudogene. The CDR3 extends over 15 amino acids. CDR3 residues: CASRPLFDSNQPQHF. For the CDR3, the DNA is TGTGCAAGTCGCCCTCTATTCGATAGCAATCAGCCCCAGCATTTT.

The chain combines TRBV7-3 with TRBJ2-2; D is unclear. The CDR3 covers 13 residues. V lost 4 bases and J lost 6, with 9 bases in between. Germline-derived CDR1 and CDR2 are SGHTA and FQGTGA. CDR3 sequence (DNA): TGTGCCAGCAGCTCGGTGAGGTCCGGGGAGCTGTTTTTT. Translated: CASSSVRSGELFF.

V gene TRBV24-1 combines with J gene TRBJ1-1, with 7 positions matching TRBD1. Germline V lookup: CDR1 KGHDR, CDR2 SFDVKD. Trimming removed 7 bases from V and 11 bases from J; junction bases left unmatched: 12. CDR3 length equals 13 residues. The CDR3 is CATRDRTFSPAFF. CDR3 bases: TGTGCCACCAGGGACAGGACGTTCTCTCCTGCTTTCTTT.

J is TRBJ1-6 and V is TRBV10-3; unclear D gene. V gave up 2 bases and J gave up 0 bases, with 8 bases separating them. CDR1 ENHRY and CDR2 SYGVKD come from the germline V gene. The CDR3 sequence is 16 residues long. CDR3 nucleotides: TGTGCCATCAGTGAGGACCGTAGCTCCTATAATTCACCCCTCCACTTT. Translating gives CAISEDRSSYNSPLHF.

This chain links TRBV24-1 with TRBJ2-2; 8 bases agree with TRBD1. This CDR3 contains 16 residues. From germline, CDR1 is KGHDR and CDR2 SFDVKD. V was clipped by 3 bases and J by 6 bases; unmatched bases: 8. CDR3 DNA: TGTGCCACCAGTGATCCCCGGACAGGGAAGGCCGGGGAGCTGTTTTTT. Residues: CATSDPRTGKAGELFF.

The V gene is TRBV7-2, the J gene TRBJ1-2; 8 nucleotides align to TRBD1. Per germline, CDR1 SGHTA and CDR2 FQGNSA. With 7 bases clipped from V and 3 bases from J, the junction kept 4 bases outside the gene matches. This CDR3 contains 13 residues. This CDR3 reads CASTGQGYYGYTF. CDR3 sequence (DNA): TGTGCCAGCACCGGACAGGGATACTATGGCTACACCTTC.

This chain uses TRBV28 with TRBJ2-7; either TRBD1 or TRBD2 may supply D (5 bases each). The CDR3 consists of 14 residues. Trimming stripped 3 bases from V and 5 bases from J, with 14 bases between. Germline V gene lookup returns CDR1 MDHEN and CDR2 SYDVKM. The CDR3 DNA sequence: TGTGCCAGCAGTTTTGGGACCTCGCGGAACGAGCAGTACTTC. This sequence encodes CASSFGTSRNEQYF.

The CDR3 coding sequence is TGTGCCAGTAGTACCGGACATAGACAGGGGGAAGACTATGGCTACACCTTC. Its translation is CASSTGHRQGEDYGYTF. This chain uses TRBV19 with TRBJ1-2; 9 bases fit TRBD1. CDR1 is LNHDA, CDR2 SQIVND, per germline (reference sequence). The V gene end was trimmed by 4 bases and the J gene end by 3 bases; junction bases not matched to a gene: 12. This CDR3 contains 17 residues.

The rearrangement links TRBV6-2 or TRBV6-3 to TRBJ2-7; D ambiguous. The CDR3 is 15 amino acids. The V and J ends lost 0 bases and 2 bases respectively, with 11 bases between them. Germline CDR1 is MNHEY and CDR2 is SVGEGT. The CDR3 loop is CASSYSMGATYEQYF. The CDR3 bases are TGTGCCAGCAGTTACTCGATGGGCGCGACCTACGAGCAGTACTTC.

V and J are TRBV6-1 and TRBJ1-1; D is ambiguous. This CDR3 region has 14 residues. V lost 1 base and J lost 1, with 7 bases in between. Per germline, CDR1 MNHNS and CDR2 SASEGT. DNA for the CDR3: TGTGCCAGCAGTGAAGGTGCAGAGAACACTGAAGCTTTCTTT. Amino acids: CASSEGAENTEAFF.

The chain uses TRBV11-2 and TRBJ2-2; no firm D call. Trimming left V 5 bases short and J 4 bases short, with 5 bases between. The V gene's germline CDR1 is SGHAT and CDR2 FQNNGV. The CDR3 totals 12 residues. CDR3 sequence (DNA): TGTGCCAGCAGCCGCCCCACCGGGGAGCTGTTTTTT. This codes for CASSRPTGELFF.

The gene calls are TRBV28 and TRBJ1-1; D might be TRBD1 (5 bases). The CDR3 spans 15 residues. V gave up 10 bases and J gave up 1 base, with 19 bases separating them. Germline V lookup: CDR1 MDHEN, CDR2 SYDVKM. The CDR3 bases are TGTGCCACCCTCCTCCTGACAGCACCGAACACTGAAGCTTTCTTT. Amino acids: CATLLLTAPNTEAFF. The full variable domain, its missing parts supplied by reference TRBV28 and TRBJ1-1, is DVKVTQSSRYLVKRTGEKVFLECVQDMDHENMFWYRQDPGLGLRLIYFSYDVKMKEKGDIPEGYSVSREKKERFSLILESASTNQTSMYLCATLLLTAPNTEAFFGQGTRLTVV.

The chain joins TRBV4-1 to TRBJ2-7, with a tentative D call TRBD1 (6 bases). Germline V CDR1 and CDR2: MGHRA, YSYEKL. The CDR3 covers 14 residues. Trimming took off 1 base at V and 3 bases at J, with 10 bases between the two ends. As DNA, the CDR3 is TGCGCCAGCAGCCAAGGCACAGGGTACTACGAGCAGTACTTC. It translates to CASSQGTGYYEQYF.

This rearrangement joins TRBV7-9 to TRBJ2-1; D unclear. Trimming removed 5 bases at V and 7 bases at J, with 9 bases between. The germline CDR1 and CDR2 sequences are SEHNR and FQNEAQ (reference sequence). CDR3 length: 12 amino acids. The CDR3 DNA follows: TGTGCCAGCAGCCCGGACGGGAATGAGCAGTTCTTC. It yields the protein CASSPDGNEQFF.

V usage is TRBV6-2 or TRBV6-3 and J usage is TRBJ2-7; D is unresolved. V lost 6 bases, J lost 4 bases, and 16 bases lay in between. The CDR3 has 14 residues. From germline, CDR1 is MNHEY and CDR2 SVGEGT. CDR3: CASSPPIPPYEQYF. In nucleotides, the CDR3 is TGTGCCAGCAGCCCCCCCATCCCACCGTACGAGCAGTACTTC.

This chain joins TRBV3-1 (or the pseudogene TRBV3-2) and TRBJ2-1; 7 bases match TRBD2. The CDR3 is 17 amino acids. The trim removed 5 bases at V and 0 bases at J, leaving 10 bases unmatched. Per germline, CDR1 LGHDT and CDR2 YNNKEL (reference sequence). The CDR3 region is CASSKSVGGSSYNEQFF. The CDR3 nucleotides are TGTGCCAGCAGCAAGTCGGTAGGCGGGAGCTCCTACAATGAGCAGTTCTTC.

The rearrangement uses TRBV6-5 and TRBJ2-5, with D tentatively TRBD2 (5 bases). CDR3 length: 15 residues. Trimming removed 5 bases from V and 0 bases from J, with 13 bases in between. Germline values: CDR1 MNHEY, CDR2 SVGAGI. This chain's CDR3 is CASSPGWGDQETQYF. Here the CDR3 DNA reads TGTGCCAGCAGTCCGGGGTGGGGAGACCAAGAGACCCAGTACTTC.

This chain joins TRBV20-1 and TRBJ1-1; D uncertain. CDR1 is DFQATT, CDR2 SNEGSKA, per germline (reference sequence). The CDR3 is made up of 11 amino acids. CDR3 sequence: CSPLRNTEAFF. The CDR3 DNA sequence: TGCAGCCCCCTAAGGAACACTGAAGCTTTCTTT.

This chain joins TRBV5-4 and TRBJ2-7; a weak D match, TRBD1 (6 bases). The germline CDR1 and CDR2 sequences are SGHNT and YYREEE (reference sequence). Trimming left V 4 bases short and J 0 bases short, with 14 bases between. CDR3 length: 15 residues. This CDR3 is CASSPRTASSYEQYF. CDR3 in DNA: TGTGCCAGCAGCCCGCGGACAGCAAGCTCCTACGAGCAGTACTTC.

The J gene is TRBJ1-5, the V gene TRBV18, with 7 bases fitting TRBD1. The CDR3 is made up of 17 amino acids. Germline V gene data show CDR1 as KGHSH and CDR2 as LQKENI. The trim removed 6 bases at V and 4 bases at J, leaving 15 bases unmatched. The CDR3 sequence: CASSQGEPGQTNQPQHF. CDR3 DNA sequence: TGTGCCAGCTCTCAGGGAGAACCGGGACAGACTAATCAGCCCCAGCATTTT.

V and J are TRBV28 and TRBJ2-2; D is unresolved. The CDR3 extends over 14 amino acids. CDR1 and CDR2 (germline): MDHEN, SYDVKM. Trimming removed 1 base at V and 1 base at J, with 4 bases between. The CDR3 here is CASSLSGNTGELFF. The DNA of the CDR3 is TGTGCCAGCAGTTTATCAGGGAACACCGGGGAGCTGTTTTTT.